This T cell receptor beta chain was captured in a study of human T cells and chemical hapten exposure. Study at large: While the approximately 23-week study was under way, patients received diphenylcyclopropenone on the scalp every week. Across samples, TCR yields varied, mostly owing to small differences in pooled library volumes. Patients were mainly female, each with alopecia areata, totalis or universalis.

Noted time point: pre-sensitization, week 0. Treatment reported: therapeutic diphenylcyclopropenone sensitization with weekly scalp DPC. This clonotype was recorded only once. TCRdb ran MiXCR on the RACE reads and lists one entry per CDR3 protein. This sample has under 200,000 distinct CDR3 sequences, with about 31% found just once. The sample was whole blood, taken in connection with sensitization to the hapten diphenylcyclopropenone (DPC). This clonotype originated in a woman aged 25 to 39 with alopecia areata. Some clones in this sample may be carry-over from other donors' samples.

The CDR3 bases are TGTGCCATCAGTGAACTAGCGGGTGGCACCGGGGAGCTGTTTTTT. Translated, it gives CAISELAGGTGELFF. This rearrangement joins TRBV10-3 to TRBJ2-2; the match to TRBD2 covers 9 bases. The CDR3 sequence is 15 residues long. Trimming removed 3 bases from V and 4 bases from J; junction bases left unmatched: 3. The germline gives CDR1 ENHRY, CDR2 SYGVKD.